The 32 T cell receptor beta chains listed next were all sequenced from one sample in a study of cytomegalovirus exposure and HLA in healthy donors. With 60 Vbeta and 13 Jbeta primers, the PCR was carried out. Profiling relied on immunoSEQ multiplex PCR, and the TCRdb table lists in-frame clones only, not all of them. The top ten hold 6.3% of the sample, which has 100,000 to 150,000 clones, 78% seen once. Sequences were obtained from PBMCs. These receptors were obtained from a woman between 40 and 55 years old in good health and CMV-seronegative.

CDR3 protein: CASSELAGFNNEQFF. CDR3 nucleotides: TGTGCCAGCAGTGAACTAGCGGGATTTAATAATGAGCAGTTCTTC. V is TRBV11-2 and J is TRBJ2-1; TRBD2 aligns across 10 bases. The CDR3 totals 15 residues. Germline CDR1 reads SGHAT; CDR2 reads FQNNGV. After removal of 6 bases from V and 7 bases from J, the junction contained 9 bases not matched to a gene.

V and J are TRBV7-9 and TRBJ2-1; 7 bases align to TRBD1. The CDR3 totals 17 residues. Germline V gives CDR1 SEHNR, CDR2 FQNEAQ (reference sequence). V lost 2 bases and J lost 0; bases outside the gene matches: 7. The CDR3 loop is CASSLRQGRVSYNEQFF. The CDR3 nucleotides are TGTGCCAGCAGCTTAAGACAGGGAAGGGTCTCCTACAATGAGCAGTTCTTC.

The sample holds a few counts of this clone. This sequence joins TRBV5-4 and TRBJ2-1; D is possibly TRBD2 (6 bases). The CDR3 covers 17 residues. The V gene's germline CDR1 is SGHNT and CDR2 YYREEE (reference sequence). Trimming shortened V by 3 bases and J by 8 bases, and 24 bases separated the two germline ends. The CDR3 DNA is TGTGCCAGCAGCTCAACTTGGAGGGCGGGCCTAAGCGATGAGCAGTTCTTC. Amino acids: CASSSTWRAGLSDEQFF.

This clone was observed a few times. As DNA, the CDR3 is TGCGCCAGCAGCTTTACAGGGGATGGCCAGCCCCAGCATTTT. Translating it yields CASSFTGDGQPQHF. The chain carries TRBV5-1 and TRBJ1-5, with TRBD1 matching over 7 bases. This CDR3 comprises 14 residues. The junction had 6 bases not matched to a gene; V was cut back by 2 bases and J by 7 bases. CDR1 and CDR2 from the germline V gene are SGHRS and YFSETQ. Full variable domain (missing parts from reference TRBV5-1 and TRBJ1-5): KAGVTQTPRYLIKTRGQQVTLSCSPISGHRSVSWYQQTPGQGLQFLFEYFSETQRNKGNFPGRFSGRQFSNSRSEMNVSTLELGDSALYLCASSFTGDGQPQHFGDGTRLSIL.

This clone was found a few times. V is TRBV5-6 and J is TRBJ1-2, with TRBD1 matching over 8 bases. There are 13 residues in the CDR3. V shed 4 bases and J 6 bases; nucleotides not matched to a gene: 5. Germline V gives CDR1 SGHDT, CDR2 YYEEEE. This CDR3 is CASSKTGEHGYTF. CDR3 sequence (DNA): TGTGCCAGCAGCAAGACAGGGGAGCATGGCTACACCTTC.

There are a few counts of this clone. The chain recombines TRBV5-5 with TRBJ1-1; D remains unclear. The CDR3 loop spans 14 amino acids. V shed 4 bases and J shed 1 base, with 11 bases lying between them. Germline lookup yields CDR1 SGHKS and CDR2 YYEKEE (reference sequence). CDR3 amino acids: CASSARTQNTEAFF. The CDR3 DNA reads TGTGCCAGCAGCGCCCGCACACAGAACACTGAAGCTTTCTTT.

The CDR3 here is CASSIRGFGYSQYF. The CDR3 bases are TGTGCCAGTAGCATCAGGGGTTTCGGTTACAGTCAGTACTTC. This chain links TRBV19 with TRBJ2-4; possibly TRBD1 for D (6 bases). Germline CDR1 is LNHDA and CDR2 is SQIVND (reference sequence). This CDR3 spans 14 amino acids. Trimming stripped 6 bases from V and 12 bases from J, with 21 bases between.

The chain employs TRBV20-1 and TRBJ2-3; D gene ambiguous. Germline V lookup: CDR1 DFQATT, CDR2 SNEGSKA (reference sequence). The CDR3 loop spans 11 amino acids. V dropped 1 base and J dropped 6 bases, with 5 bases sitting between them. Here the CDR3 DNA reads TGCAGTGCTAGAGGTCCTGATACGCAGTATTTT. The encoded protein is CSARGPDTQYF.

The V gene is TRBV2, the J gene TRBJ2-7, with D maybe TRBD2 (7 bases). The CDR3 has 14 amino acids. V was pared by 6 bases and J by 1 base, with 13 bases between. Germline-derived CDR1 and CDR2 are SNHLY and FYNNEI. The CDR3 spells CASRGGQGSYEQYF. The CDR3 DNA follows: TGTGCCAGCAGGGGGGGGCAGGGTTCCTACGAGCAGTACTTC.

The chain links TRBV5-8 to TRBJ1-1, with D tentatively TRBD1 (5 bases). This CDR3 is 16 amino acids long. The V and J ends lost 1 base and 3 bases respectively, with 16 bases between them. CDR1 and CDR2 from the germline V gene are SGHTS and YDEGEE. The CDR3 nucleotides read TGTGCCAGCAGCTTGTTTTTAAGGGGTTTTGACACTGAAGCTTTCTTT. As protein: CASSLFLRGFDTEAFF.

This chain connects TRBV7-9 to TRBJ1-2; possible D gene TRBD1, 5 bases. This CDR3 has 18 residues. Trimming left V 4 bases short and J 3 bases short, with 24 bases between. From germline, CDR1 is SEHNR and CDR2 FQNEAQ (reference sequence). CDR3 sequence reads: CASSSKRQRQGGDYGYTF. CDR3 DNA sequence: TGTGCCAGCAGCTCAAAGCGTCAACGGCAGGGAGGAGACTATGGCTACACCTTC.

The J gene is TRBJ2-1, the V gene TRBV28; 8 bases map to TRBD2. CDR1 is MDHEN, CDR2 SYDVKM, per germline. The trim removed 8 bases at V and 15 bases at J, leaving 15 bases unmatched. The CDR3 covers 13 residues. As DNA, the CDR3 is TGTGCCAGCGGACGGGAGGGCCCTAGGGGTCTGTTCTTC. This encodes CASGREGPRGLFF.

The CDR3 bases are TGTGCCAGCAGTGGGGACAGGGTGTTGGCATGGGCCCGGCAGTATTTT. Encoded protein: CASSGDRVLAWARQYF. The genes are TRBV6-1 and TRBJ2-3; 9 bases align to TRBD1. The J segment lost 11 bases and the V segment lost 4 bases, leaving 16 bases of the junction unmatched. The germline V gene has CDR1 MNHNS and CDR2 SASEGT. This CDR3 contains 16 residues.

This chain joins TRBV7-2 and TRBJ2-3; 15 bases fit TRBD2. V lost 11 bases to trimming and J lost 8 bases; unmatched junction nucleotides: 11. The CDR3 has 15 residues. Germline lookup yields CDR1 SGHTA and CDR2 FQGNSA. The CDR3 spells CAYLEGGLAGGTQYF. DNA for the CDR3: TGTGCCTATCTAGAGGGGGGACTAGCGGGGGGTACGCAGTATTTT.

About this clone itself: Additional DNA sequences in this sample encode the identical CDR3. The chain recombines TRBV20-1 with TRBJ1-1; D is ambiguous. Germline V gene lookup returns CDR1 DFQATT and CDR2 SNEGSKA (reference sequence). The CDR3 is 11 amino acids. V shed 1 base and J shed 5 bases, with 5 bases lying between them. In nucleotides, the CDR3 is TGCAGTGCTAGAGGAGGAACTGAAGCTTTCTTT. Protein product: CSARGGTEAFF.

CDR3 coding DNA: TGTGCCAGCAGCTCCCTATTACCCCTCAGGGGACGCAATCAGCCCCAGCATTTT. Its translation is CASSSLLPLRGRNQPQHF. The chain couples TRBV11-3 to TRBJ1-5, with D tentatively TRBD1 (6 bases). Trimming left V 4 bases short and J 2 bases short, with 21 bases between. The CDR3 spans 18 residues. The V gene's germline CDR1 is SGHNT and CDR2 YENEEA.

The rearrangement links TRBV5-1 to TRBJ2-3; 7 bases are a match to TRBD1. J was trimmed by 6 bases and V by 7 bases; bases with no gene match: 11. The CDR3 extends over 14 amino acids. The germline CDR1 and CDR2 sequences are SGHRS and YFSETQ. The CDR3, as DNA: TGCGCCAGCGCGCGACAGGGCCTAGGGGATACGCAGTATTTT. Amino acids: CASARQGLGDTQYF. Full variable domain (rest looked up from reference TRBV5-1 and TRBJ2-3): KAGVTQTPRYLIKTRGQQVTLSCSPISGHRSVSWYQQTPGQGLQFLFEYFSETQRNKGNFPGRFSGRQFSNSRSEMNVSTLELGDSALYLCASARQGLGDTQYFGPGTRLTVL.

This clone has only a few counts. V usage is TRBV2 and J usage is TRBJ1-1; maybe TRBD1 (5 bases). V was trimmed by 6 bases and J by 4 bases, leaving 12 bases between them. In germline, CDR1 is SNHLY, CDR2 FYNNEI. The CDR3 contains 13 residues. The CDR3 DNA reads as TGTGCCAGCAGCGGGGGATTGGGCACTGAAGCTTTCTTT. Translating gives CASSGGLGTEAFF.

The J gene is TRBJ2-6, the V gene TRBV6-6; D uncertain. Germline V gene lookup returns CDR1 MNHNY and CDR2 SVGAGI (reference sequence). The length of the CDR3 is 16 residues. Trimming removed 6 bases at V and 1 base at J, with 13 bases between. The DNA of the CDR3 is TGTGCCAGCAGCAAACGCACTAATTCTGGGGCCAACGTCCTGACTTTC. Protein sequence: CASSKRTNSGANVLTF.

This chain joins TRBV6-6 and TRBJ2-5; no reliable D call. Germline V gene lookup returns CDR1 MNHNY and CDR2 SVGAGI (reference sequence). Deletions cut 5 bases from V and 7 bases from J, with 11 bases between. CDR3 size: 12 residues. The CDR3 sequence: CASSPSVVTQYF. The CDR3 coding sequence is TGTGCCAGCAGTCCGTCGGTTGTGACCCAGTACTTC.

In this sample, this clone turned up a few times. The chain combines TRBV4-1 with TRBJ2-1; 8 bases align to TRBD2. Germline V gives CDR1 MGHRA, CDR2 YSYEKL. Trimming removed 10 bases from V and 5 bases from J; junction bases left unmatched: 10. This CDR3 comprises 14 residues. CDR3: CATRGGVWDNEQFF. For the CDR3, the DNA is TGCGCCACCCGGGGGGGAGTTTGGGACAATGAGCAGTTCTTC.

This clone has only one observation. The chain employs TRBV6-5 and TRBJ1-1; D gene ambiguous. The CDR3 totals 13 residues. Per germline, CDR1 MNHEY and CDR2 SVGAGI. Trimming shortened V by 5 bases and J by 2 bases, and 9 bases separated the two germline ends. CDR3 in amino acids: CASSATFNTEAFF. The CDR3 nucleotides are TGTGCCAGCAGTGCGACTTTTAACACTGAAGCTTTCTTT.

The rearrangement joins TRBV7-9 to TRBJ2-5, with D perhaps matching TRBD2 (5 bases). The V end was cut by 8 bases, the J end by 5 bases, with 12 bases between. The germline CDR1 and CDR2 sequences are SEHNR and FQNEAQ (reference sequence). The CDR3 length is 12 residues. The CDR3 DNA reads TGTGCCAGCCGGGGAGATTCGGAGACCCAGTACTTC. This sequence encodes CASRGDSETQYF.

The chain combines TRBV18 with TRBJ2-6, with 8 bases lining up with TRBD1. CDR1 is KGHSH, CDR2 LQKENI, per germline. V shed 4 bases, J shed 1 base, and the junction held 9 bases outside the gene matches. The CDR3 runs to 18 residues. The CDR3 sequence is CASSRLGQGMSGANVLTF. CDR3 sequence (DNA): TGTGCCAGCTCACGGCTAGGACAGGGAATGTCTGGGGCCAACGTCCTGACTTTC.

The chain combines TRBV18 with TRBJ1-1; perhaps TRBD1 as D (6 bases). The germline V gene has CDR1 KGHSH and CDR2 LQKENI. CDR3 length: 14 amino acids. Trimming removed 2 bases at V and 6 bases at J, with 13 bases between. CDR3 sequence reads: CASSPDRSFPEAFF. CDR3 in DNA: TGTGCCAGCTCACCAGACAGGAGTTTCCCTGAAGCTTTCTTT.

The chain recombines TRBV14 with TRBJ1-6; no clear D. Trimming stripped 4 bases from V and 10 bases from J, with 11 bases between. Germline CDR1 is SGHDN and CDR2 is FVKESK. This CDR3 has 13 amino acids. The CDR3 here is CASSLLRHSPLHF. The CDR3 DNA is TGTGCCAGCAGCCTGCTCAGGCACTCACCCCTCCACTTT. The variable domain in full, completed from reference TRBV14 and TRBJ1-6, reads EAGVTQFPSHSVIEKGQTVTLRCDPISGHDNLYWYRRVMGKEIKFLLHFVKESKQDESGMPNNRFLAERTGGTYSTLKVQPAELEDSGVYFCASSLLRHSPLHFGNGTRLTVT.

The chain carries TRBV27 and TRBJ2-7, with TRBD2 matching 8 bases. From germline, CDR1 is MNHEY and CDR2 SMNVEV (reference sequence). With 7 bases clipped from V and 2 bases from J, the junction kept 4 bases outside the gene matches. CDR3 length: 13 amino acids. CDR3 loop: CASKQRETYEQYF. The CDR3 nucleotides read TGTGCCAGCAAACAGCGGGAGACCTACGAGCAGTACTTC.

This chain links TRBV19 with TRBJ2-1, with 8 bases fitting TRBD1. V lost 2 bases, J lost 4 bases, and 4 bases stayed unmatched. This CDR3 region has 15 residues. CDR1 is LNHDA, CDR2 SQIVND, per germline (reference sequence). The CDR3 DNA reads as TGTGCCAGTAGTATATGGACAGGGCTGTACAATGAGCAGTTCTTC. This gives the protein CASSIWTGLYNEQFF.

V gene TRBV7-2 combines with J gene TRBJ1-4; possibly TRBD1 for D (6 bases). Trimming pared 5 bases from V and 8 bases from J, leaving 18 bases between. Germline CDR1 and CDR2: SGHTA and FQGNSA. This CDR3 has 15 amino acids. The CDR3 coding sequence is TGTGCCAGCAGCCCGAACAGGGTGATCGGAGAAAAACTGTTTTTT. Its translation is CASSPNRVIGEKLFF. Using reference TRBV7-2 and TRBJ1-4 for the parts outside the CDR3, the full variable domain is GAGVSQSPSNKVTEKGKDVELRCDPISGHTALYWYRQSLGQGLEFLIYFQGNSAPDKSGLPSDRFSAERTGGSVSTLTIQRTQQEDSAVYLCASSPNRVIGEKLFFGSGTQLSVL.

V gene TRBV28 combines with J gene TRBJ1-3; the D is unclear. Trimming left V 3 bases short and J 0 bases short, with 3 bases between. There are 13 residues in the CDR3. CDR1 is MDHEN and CDR2 is SYDVKM in the germline V gene. The chain's CDR3 is CASSFGSGNTIYF. The CDR3 coding sequence is TGTGCCAGCAGTTTCGGCTCTGGAAACACCATATATTTT.

The CDR3 DNA reads TGTGCCAGCAGCGTAGGAGGGGGTGGGGGCACCGGGGAGCTGTTTTTT. It is translated as CASSVGGGGGTGELFF. The chain combines TRBV9 with TRBJ2-2; a weak D match, TRBD1 (6 bases). V was pared by 0 bases and J by 4 bases, with 13 bases between. The CDR3 sequence is 16 residues long. The germline gives CDR1 SGDLS, CDR2 YYNGEE.

The chain has TRBV11-2 and TRBJ2-7, with 11 bases identical to TRBD2. The CDR3 has 16 amino acids. V shed 1 base, J shed 3 bases, and the junction held 5 bases outside the gene matches. Germline values: CDR1 SGHAT, CDR2 FQNNGV. The CDR3 nucleotides are TGTGCCAGCAGCTTAGCCACTAGCGGGAGTGTCTACGAGCAGTACTTC. This sequence encodes CASSLATSGSVYEQYF.